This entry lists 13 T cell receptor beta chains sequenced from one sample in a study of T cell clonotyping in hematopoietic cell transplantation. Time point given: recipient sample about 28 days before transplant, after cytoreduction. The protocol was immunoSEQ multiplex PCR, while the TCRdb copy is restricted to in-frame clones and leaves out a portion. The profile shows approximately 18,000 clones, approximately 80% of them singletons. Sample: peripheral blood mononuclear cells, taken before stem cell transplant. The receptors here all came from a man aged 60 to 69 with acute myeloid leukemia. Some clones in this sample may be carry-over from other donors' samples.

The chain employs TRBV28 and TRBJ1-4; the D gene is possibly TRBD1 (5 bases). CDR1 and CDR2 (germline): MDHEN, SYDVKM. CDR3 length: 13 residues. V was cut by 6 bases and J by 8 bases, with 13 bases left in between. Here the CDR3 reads CASRARGAEKLFF. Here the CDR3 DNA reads TGTGCCAGCAGGGCACGTGGGGCCGAAAAACTGTTTTTT. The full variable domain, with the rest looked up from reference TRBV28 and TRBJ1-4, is DVKVTQSSRYLVKRTGEKVFLECVQDMDHENMFWYRQDPGLGLRLIYFSYDVKMKEKGDIPEGYSVSREKKERFSLILESASTNQTSMYLCASRARGAEKLFFGSGTQLSVL.

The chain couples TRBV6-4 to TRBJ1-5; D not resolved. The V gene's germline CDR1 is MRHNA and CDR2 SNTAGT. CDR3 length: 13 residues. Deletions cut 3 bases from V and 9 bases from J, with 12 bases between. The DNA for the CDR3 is TGTGCCAGCAGTGAGTTCCCCGCGGGGCCCCAGCATTTT. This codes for CASSEFPAGPQHF.

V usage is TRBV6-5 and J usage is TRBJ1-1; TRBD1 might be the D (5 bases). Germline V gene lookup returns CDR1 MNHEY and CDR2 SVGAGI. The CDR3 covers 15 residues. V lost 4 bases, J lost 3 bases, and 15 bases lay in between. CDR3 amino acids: CASSFSRVYDTEAFF. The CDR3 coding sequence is TGTGCCAGCAGTTTCTCCAGGGTATACGACACTGAAGCTTTCTTT.

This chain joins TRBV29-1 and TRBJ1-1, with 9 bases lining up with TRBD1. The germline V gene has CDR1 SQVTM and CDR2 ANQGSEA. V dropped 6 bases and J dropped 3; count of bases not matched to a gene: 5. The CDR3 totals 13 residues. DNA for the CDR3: TGCAGCGTGAACAGGGGGCTTGACACTGAAGCTTTCTTT. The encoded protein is CSVNRGLDTEAFF.

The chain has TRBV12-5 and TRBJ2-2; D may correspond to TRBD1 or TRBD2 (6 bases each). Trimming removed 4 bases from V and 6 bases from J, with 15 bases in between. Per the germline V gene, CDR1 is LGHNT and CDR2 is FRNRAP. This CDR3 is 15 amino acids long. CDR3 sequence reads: CASGSIQGGPGELFF. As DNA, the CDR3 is TGTGCTAGTGGTTCGATACAGGGAGGACCCGGGGAGCTGTTTTTT.

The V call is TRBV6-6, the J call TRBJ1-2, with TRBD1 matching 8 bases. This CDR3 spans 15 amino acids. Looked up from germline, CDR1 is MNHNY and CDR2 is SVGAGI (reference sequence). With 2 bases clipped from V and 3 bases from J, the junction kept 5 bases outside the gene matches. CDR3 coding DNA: TGTGCCAGCAGTTACCCGACAGGGGAGGACTATGGCTACACCTTC. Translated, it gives CASSYPTGEDYGYTF.

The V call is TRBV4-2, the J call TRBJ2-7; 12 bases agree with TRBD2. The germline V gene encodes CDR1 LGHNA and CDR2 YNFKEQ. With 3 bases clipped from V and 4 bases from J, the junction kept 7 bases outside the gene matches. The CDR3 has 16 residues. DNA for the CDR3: TGTGCCAGCAGCCAGTCTAGCGGGGGGGCCTCTTACGAGCAGTACTTC. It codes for CASSQSSGGASYEQYF.

As DNA, the CDR3 is TGTGCCAGTAGTACTCTGGGTTACTATGGCTACACCTTC. This translates into CASSTLGYYGYTF. The chain employs TRBV19 and TRBJ1-2; D call uncertain. The length of the CDR3 is 13 residues. Germline loops: CDR1 LNHDA, CDR2 SQIVND (reference sequence). With 4 bases removed from V and 3 bases from J, the gap between germline ends came to 9 bases.

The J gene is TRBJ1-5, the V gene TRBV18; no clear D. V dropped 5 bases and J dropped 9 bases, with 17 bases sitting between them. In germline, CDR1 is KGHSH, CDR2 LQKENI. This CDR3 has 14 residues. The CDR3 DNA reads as TGTGCCAGCTCATCAGACGCCGCCGATCGGCCCCAGCATTTT. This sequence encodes CASSSDAADRPQHF.

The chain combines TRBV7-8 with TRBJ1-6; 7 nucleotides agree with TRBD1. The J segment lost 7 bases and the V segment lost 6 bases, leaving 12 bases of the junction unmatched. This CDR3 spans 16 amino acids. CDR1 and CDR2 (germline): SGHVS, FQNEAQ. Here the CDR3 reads CASRLTGTTFNSPLHF. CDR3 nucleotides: TGTGCCAGCAGATTGACAGGGACAACTTTCAATTCACCCCTCCACTTT.

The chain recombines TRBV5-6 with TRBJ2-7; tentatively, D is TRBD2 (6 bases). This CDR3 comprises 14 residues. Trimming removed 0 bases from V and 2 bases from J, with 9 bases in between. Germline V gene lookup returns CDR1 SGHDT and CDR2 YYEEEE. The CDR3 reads CASSLGGDTYEQYF. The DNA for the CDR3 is TGTGCCAGCAGCTTGGGCGGGGATACCTACGAGCAGTACTTC.

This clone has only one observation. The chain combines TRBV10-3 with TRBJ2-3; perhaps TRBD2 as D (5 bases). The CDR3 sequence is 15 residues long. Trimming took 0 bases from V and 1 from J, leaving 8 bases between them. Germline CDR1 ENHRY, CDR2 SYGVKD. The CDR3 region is CAISESNGGTDTQYF. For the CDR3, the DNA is TGTGCCATCAGTGAGTCGAACGGGGGCACAGATACGCAGTATTTT.

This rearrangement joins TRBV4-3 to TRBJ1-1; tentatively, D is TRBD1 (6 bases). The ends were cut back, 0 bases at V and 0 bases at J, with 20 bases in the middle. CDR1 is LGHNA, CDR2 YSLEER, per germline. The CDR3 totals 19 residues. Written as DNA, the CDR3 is TGCGCCAGCAGCCAAGACCCGGACAGAACAACCATTCTGAACACTGAAGCTTTCTTT. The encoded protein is CASSQDPDRTTILNTEAFF.